This T cell receptor (beta chain) was observed in a study of cytomegalovirus exposure and HLA in healthy donors. Overall study results and limits: The investigators catalogued under 200 TCR beta chains as cytomegalovirus-associated. The study assumed roughly uniform donor sequencing depth for presence/absence analyses.

As for this clone: The antigen is not known.

Germline CDR1 is SQVTM and CDR2 is ANQGSEA. CDR3 length: 11 residues. Between the trimmed V and J ends, which lost 5 bases and 1 base, there was a span of 5 bases. It was with 60 Vbeta and 13 Jbeta primers that the PCR ran. Clones were read by immunoSEQ multiplex PCR, and TCRdb kept only the in-frame ones, dropping some. The repertoire holds roughly 130,000 clones, with around 79% as singletons. This TCR was sampled from a female donor in good health and CMV-seronegative. Material for sequencing was PBMCs. The chain uses TRBV29-1 and TRBJ1-1; D unresolved. The CDR3: CSVLGNTEAFF. The CDR3 region has the DNA TGCAGCGTTCTAGGGAACACTGAAGCTTTCTTT.